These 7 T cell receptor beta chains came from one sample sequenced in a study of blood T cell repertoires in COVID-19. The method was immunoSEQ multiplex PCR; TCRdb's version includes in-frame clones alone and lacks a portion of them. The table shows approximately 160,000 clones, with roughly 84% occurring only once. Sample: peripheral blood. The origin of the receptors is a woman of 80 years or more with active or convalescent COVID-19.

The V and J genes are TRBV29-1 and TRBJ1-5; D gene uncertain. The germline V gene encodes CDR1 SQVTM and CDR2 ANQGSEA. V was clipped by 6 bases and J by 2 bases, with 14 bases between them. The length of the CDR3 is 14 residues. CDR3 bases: TGCAGCGTCATGAGCGTAAATGGCAATCAGCCCCAGCATTTT. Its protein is CSVMSVNGNQPQHF.

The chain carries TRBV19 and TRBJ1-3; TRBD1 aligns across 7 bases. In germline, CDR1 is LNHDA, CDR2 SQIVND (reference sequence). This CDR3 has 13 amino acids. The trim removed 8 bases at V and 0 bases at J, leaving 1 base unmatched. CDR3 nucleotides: TGTGCCAGTGGGACAGCCTCTGGAAACACCATATATTTT. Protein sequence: CASGTASGNTIYF.

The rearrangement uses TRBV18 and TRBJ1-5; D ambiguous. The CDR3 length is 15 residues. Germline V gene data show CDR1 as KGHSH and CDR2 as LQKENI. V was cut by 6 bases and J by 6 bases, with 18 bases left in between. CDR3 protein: CASSPGREPTQPQHF. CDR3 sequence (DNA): TGTGCCAGCTCCCCGGGTCGTGAGCCAACTCAGCCCCAGCATTTT. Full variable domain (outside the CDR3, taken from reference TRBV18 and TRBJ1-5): NAGVMQNPRHLVRRRGQEARLRCSPMKGHSHVYWYRQLPEEGLKFMVYLQKENIIDESGMPKERFSAEFPKEGPSILRIQQVVRGDSAAYFCASSPGREPTQPQHFGDGTRLSIL.

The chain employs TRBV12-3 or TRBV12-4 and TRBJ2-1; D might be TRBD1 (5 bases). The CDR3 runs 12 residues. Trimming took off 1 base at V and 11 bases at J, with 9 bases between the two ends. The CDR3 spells CASSLGGAKQFF. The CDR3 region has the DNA TGTGCCAGCAGTTTAGGGGGCGCGAAGCAGTTCTTC.

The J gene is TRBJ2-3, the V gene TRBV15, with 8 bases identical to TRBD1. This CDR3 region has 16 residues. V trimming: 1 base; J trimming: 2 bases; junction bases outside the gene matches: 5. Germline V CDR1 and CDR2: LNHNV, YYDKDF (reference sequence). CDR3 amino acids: CATSRGGQGVTDTQYF. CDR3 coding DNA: TGTGCCACCAGCAGAGGAGGACAGGGAGTCACAGATACGCAGTATTTT.

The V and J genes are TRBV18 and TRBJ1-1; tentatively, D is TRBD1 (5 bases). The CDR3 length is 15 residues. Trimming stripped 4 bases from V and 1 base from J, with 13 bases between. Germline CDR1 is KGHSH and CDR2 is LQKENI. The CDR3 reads CASSQGKGANTEAFF. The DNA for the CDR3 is TGTGCCAGCTCACAGGGTAAAGGGGCGAACACTGAAGCTTTCTTT. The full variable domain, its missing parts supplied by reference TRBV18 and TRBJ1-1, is NAGVMQNPRHLVRRRGQEARLRCSPMKGHSHVYWYRQLPEEGLKFMVYLQKENIIDESGMPKERFSAEFPKEGPSILRIQQVVRGDSAAYFCASSQGKGANTEAFFGQGTRLTVV.

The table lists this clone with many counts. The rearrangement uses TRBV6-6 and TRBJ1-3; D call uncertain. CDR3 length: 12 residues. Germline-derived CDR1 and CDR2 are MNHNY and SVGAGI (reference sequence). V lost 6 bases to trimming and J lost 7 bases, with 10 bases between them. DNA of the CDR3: TGTGCCAGCAGCACCCCGCGGAACACCATATATTTT. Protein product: CASSTPRNTIYF.